Below, 32 T cell receptor beta chains from the same sample are listed, as sequenced in a study of neurological immune-mediated disorders (dated by TCRdb to the late 2010s). Receptor libraries were prepared by 5' RACE. Sequencing was performed on an Illumina HiSeq 2500. The public reads were run again by TCRdb, first through fastp at Q25 and then through MiXCR, and only productive beta chains were kept. Rows with one shared CDR3 protein collapse into an entry with the most common genes and DNA. The sample yields about 33,000 distinct CDR3 sequences; roughly 1.6% were counted once. The ten largest make up 7.5% to 10% of the sample. Input material: PBMCs. These receptors were taken from a woman between 25 and 40 years old with multiple sclerosis.

This clonotype was seen many times. This chain uses TRBV12-3 or TRBV12-4 with TRBJ1-4; D perhaps matches TRBD1 (5 bases). The CDR3 runs 15 residues. The ends were cut back, 5 bases at V and 7 bases at J, with 17 bases in the middle. The CDR3 here is CASSLKTASTEKLFF. CDR3 sequence (DNA): TGTGCCAGCAGTCTCAAGACAGCTAGCACTGAAAAACTGTTTTTT.

This clonotype was observed at least ten times. The rearrangement uses TRBV5-1 and TRBJ2-1, with TRBD2 matching over 9 bases. The CDR3 consists of 15 residues. CDR1 and CDR2 (germline): SGHRS, YFSETQ. V dropped 7 bases and J dropped 6; count of bases not matched to a gene: 11. The CDR3 DNA sequence: TGCGCCAGCGGCCCCCGGCTAGCGGGGACCAATGAGCAGTTCTTC. Residues: CASGPRLAGTNEQFF.

This rearrangement joins TRBV5-1 to TRBJ1-6; D remains ambiguous. Germline V CDR1 and CDR2: SGHRS, YFSETQ. The CDR3 runs 10 residues. V lost 7 bases to trimming and J lost 4 bases, with 0 bases between them. CDR3 coding DNA: TGCGCCAGCTATAATTCACCCCTCCACTTT. Amino acid sequence: CASYNSPLHF.

This clonotype was seen ten or more times. The chain recombines TRBV20-1 with TRBJ2-3; D gene uncertain. The germline gives CDR1 DFQATT, CDR2 SNEGSKA (reference sequence). This CDR3 comprises 14 residues. V lost 1 base and J 3 bases, leaving 11 bases between the germline ends. The DNA of the CDR3 is TGCAGTGCTAGAGTAAGGCAGCCGACAGATACGCAGTATTTT. Its protein is CSARVRQPTDTQYF.

This clonotype was seen ten or more times. The V gene is TRBV7-9, the J gene TRBJ1-1; D ambiguous. Trimming took 2 bases from V and 4 from J, leaving 17 bases between them. The length of the CDR3 is 16 residues. Germline loops: CDR1 SEHNR, CDR2 FQNEAQ (reference sequence). The CDR3 region has the DNA TGTGCCAGCAGCTTAACCGACGGTGGGAGACGCACTGAAGCTTTCTTT. Translated: CASSLTDGGRRTEAFF.

The table lists this clonotype with many counts. The CDR3 region has the DNA TGTGCCAGCAGCTATGGACATATCGAGACCCAGTACTTC. Protein: CASSYGHIETQYF. This chain uses TRBV7-2 with TRBJ2-5; D perhaps matches TRBD1 (5 bases). Germline lookup yields CDR1 SGHTA and CDR2 FQGNSA. Trimming removed 4 bases from V and 5 bases from J, with 11 bases in between. The CDR3 has 13 residues.

This clonotype was observed many times. This sequence joins TRBV6-1 and TRBJ1-1; D remains ambiguous. Trimming shortened V by 6 bases and J by 1 base, and 12 bases separated the two germline ends. The germline gives CDR1 MNHNS, CDR2 SASEGT. The CDR3 contains 14 residues. This CDR3 is CASRQEGRNTEAFF. In nucleotides, the CDR3 is TGTGCCAGCAGGCAGGAGGGAAGGAACACTGAAGCTTTCTTT.

This clonotype came up a few times. A much larger clone sits a single nucleotide away, making a read error possible. The rearrangement uses TRBV11-2 and TRBJ2-3, with 7 bases that match TRBD1. Germline lookup yields CDR1 SGHAT and CDR2 FQNNGV. The CDR3 contains 14 residues. Written as DNA, the CDR3 is TGTACCAGCAGCTCGTCCAGGGGGACAGATACGCAGTATTTT. It specifies CTSSSSRGTDTQYF.

This clonotype occurred many times. CDR3 coding DNA: TGCGCCAGCAGCCAAGATCTCCTCTACGAGCAGTACTTC. It is translated as CASSQDLLYEQYF. The chain couples TRBV4-1 to TRBJ2-7; no clear D gene. Per the germline V gene, CDR1 is MGHRA and CDR2 is YSYEKL. V shed 0 bases and J shed 3 bases, with 6 bases lying between them. There are 13 residues in the CDR3.

The sample holds many counts of this clonotype. The chain is built from TRBV5-6 and TRBJ1-1, with D tentatively TRBD1 (6 bases). Trimming took off 1 base at V and 1 base at J, with 14 bases between the two ends. The length of the CDR3 is 16 residues. Germline CDR1 reads SGHDT; CDR2 reads YYEEEE. CDR3 in amino acids: CASSLIGVGGNTEAFF. As DNA, the CDR3 is TGTGCCAGCAGCTTGATAGGGGTAGGGGGGAACACTGAAGCTTTCTTT. The complete variable domain, with remaining parts taken from reference TRBV5-6 and TRBJ1-1, reads DAGVTQSPTHLIKTRGQQVTLRCSPKSGHDTVSWYQQALGQGPQFIFQYYEEEERQRGNFPDRFSGHQFPNYSSELNVNALLLGDSALYLCASSLIGVGGNTEAFFGQGTRLTVV.

This clonotype was recorded many times. The J gene is TRBJ2-2, the V gene TRBV9; D unclear. V dropped 1 base and J dropped 7 bases, with 11 bases sitting between them. The CDR3 totals 14 residues. Per the germline V gene, CDR1 is SGDLS and CDR2 is YYNGEE. In DNA, the CDR3 is TGTGCCAGCAGCGTATTGAGTGCTGACGGGGAGCTGTTTTTT. Translating gives CASSVLSADGELFF.

This clonotype was seen ten or more times. The chain has TRBV12-3 or TRBV12-4 and TRBJ1-1; D is unclear. This CDR3 contains 13 residues. V was trimmed by 5 bases and J by 0 bases, leaving 7 bases between them. CDR3 nucleotides: TGTGCCAGCAGTCGTGAGATGAACACTGAAGCTTTCTTT. It encodes CASSREMNTEAFF.

This clonotype has ten or more counts. The V call is TRBV21-1, the J call TRBJ1-2. TRBV21-1 is a pseudogene locus. The CDR3 loop spans 13 amino acids. The CDR3 nucleotides are TGTGCCAGCAGCCCCCGTGGGAAGAGAGGCTACACCTTC. This codes for CASSPRGKRGYTF.

This clonotype was counted ten times or more. This chain joins TRBV2 and TRBJ2-1; TRBD1 might be the D (6 bases). CDR3 length equals 14 residues. Germline V gene sequence: CDR1 SNHLY, CDR2 FYNNEI. The ends were cut back, 8 bases at V and 0 bases at J, with 11 bases in the middle. The CDR3: CASGGRLSYNEQFF. CDR3 coding DNA: TGTGCCAGCGGGGGCAGGCTCTCCTACAATGAGCAGTTCTTC.

This clonotype was counted a few times. The V and J genes are TRBV6-5 and TRBJ2-1; the D gene is possibly TRBD1 (6 bases). CDR3 length: 14 residues. Germline CDR1 and CDR2: MNHEY and SVGAGI. Trimming stripped 6 bases from V and 8 bases from J, with 17 bases between. The CDR3 sequence: CASSPSGVGDEQFF. Here the CDR3 DNA reads TGTGCCAGCAGCCCTTCAGGGGTGGGAGATGAGCAGTTCTTC.

The J gene is TRBJ2-1, the V gene TRBV6-2 or TRBV6-3, with 7 bases that match TRBD2. Trimming took 6 bases from V and 2 from J; bases not matched to a gene: 7. Looked up from germline, CDR1 is MNHEY and CDR2 is SVGEGT. The CDR3 runs 15 residues. This chain's CDR3 is CASRNSGPPYNEQFF. The CDR3 region has the DNA TGTGCCAGCAGGAATAGCGGGCCTCCCTACAATGAGCAGTTCTTC.

This clonotype has ten or more counts. The chain couples TRBV5-1 to TRBJ1-5; tentative D call: TRBD1 (6 bases). CDR3 size: 15 residues. CDR1 is SGHRS, CDR2 YFSETQ, per germline. With 0 bases removed from V and 5 bases from J, the gap between germline ends came to 12 bases. CDR3 amino acids: CASSLEGGRDQPQHF. The CDR3 DNA follows: TGCGCCAGCAGCTTGGAAGGGGGGCGCGATCAGCCCCAGCATTTT.

This chain uses TRBV19 with TRBJ2-1; a possible D gene is TRBD2 (5 bases). This CDR3 is built from 12 residues. Germline loops: CDR1 LNHDA, CDR2 SQIVND (reference sequence). V was trimmed by 5 bases and J by 12 bases, leaving 14 bases between them. CDR3 sequence: CASSPRTQPQFF. CDR3 DNA: TGTGCCAGTAGTCCGAGGACTCAACCGCAGTTCTTC.

This clonotype was seen ten or more times. The gene calls are TRBV7-6 and TRBJ2-7; D unresolved. The CDR3 contains 13 residues. Looked up from germline, CDR1 is SGHVS and CDR2 is FNYEAQ. Trimming cost V 5 bases and J 6 bases, with 14 bases left between them. The CDR3 protein is CASSVSESTEQYF. The CDR3 DNA sequence: TGTGCCAGCAGCGTCTCGGAATCGACCGAGCAGTACTTC.

This clonotype came up many times. Given a much more abundant clone one base away, this may be a read error. The chain combines TRBV2 with TRBJ2-3, with D possibly matching TRBD1 (5 bases). This CDR3 is 11 amino acids long. CDR1 and CDR2 from the germline V gene are SNHLY and FYNNEI. The DNA for the CDR3 is TGTGCCAGCACTGGGGCAGATACGAAGTATTTT. This sequence encodes CASTGADTKYF.

This clonotype was recorded at least ten times. The chain has TRBV5-1 and TRBJ2-5, with D unclear. CDR1 is SGHRS and CDR2 is YFSETQ in the germline V gene. V was pared by 3 bases and J by 1 base, with 13 bases between. The CDR3 contains 15 residues. Written as DNA, the CDR3 is TGCGCCAGCAGCTCCGAAGTAGGACCCCAAGAGACCCAGTACTTC. Amino acids: CASSSEVGPQETQYF. The full variable domain, rest sourced from reference TRBV5-1 and TRBJ2-5, is KAGVTQTPRYLIKTRGQQVTLSCSPISGHRSVSWYQQTPGQGLQFLFEYFSETQRNKGNFPGRFSGRQFSNSRSEMNVSTLELGDSALYLCASSSEVGPQETQYFGPGTRLLVL.

This clonotype showed up many times. The chain recombines TRBV7-7 with TRBJ2-5; D is ambiguous. Germline loops: CDR1 SSHAT, CDR2 FNYEAQ (reference sequence). The germline V and J ends were trimmed by 2 bases and 4 bases, with 17 bases remaining between them. The CDR3 is 16 amino acids. As DNA, the CDR3 is TGTGCCAGCAGCTTATCCAGTCCGGGTTCCGGAGAGACCCAGTACTTC. As protein: CASSLSSPGSGETQYF.

The table lists this clonotype with many counts. The genes are TRBV28 and TRBJ2-3, with D hard to call. Germline V gives CDR1 MDHEN, CDR2 SYDVKM. Between the trimmed V and J ends, which lost 4 bases and 3 bases, there was a span of 2 bases. CDR3 length: 11 residues. Here the CDR3 reads CASSSTDTQYF. In nucleotides, the CDR3 is TGTGCCAGCAGTTCGACAGATACGCAGTATTTT.

This clonotype was counted many times. V usage is TRBV20-1 and J usage is TRBJ2-3; maybe TRBD2 (5 bases). The CDR3 loop spans 15 amino acids. Between the trimmed V and J ends, which lost 5 bases and 4 bases, there was a span of 19 bases. Germline values: CDR1 DFQATT, CDR2 SNEGSKA (reference sequence). CDR3 sequence: CSALSQRRMADTQYF. CDR3 coding DNA: TGCAGTGCTCTGTCCCAGCGGAGAATGGCAGATACGCAGTATTTT.

The table lists this clonotype with many counts. The chain employs TRBV12-3 or TRBV12-4 and TRBJ2-1; 13 bases are a match to TRBD2. The CDR3 has 16 residues. V dropped 0 bases and J dropped 12; count of bases not matched to a gene: 8. The DNA for the CDR3 is TGTGCCAGCAGTTTAGCAAGACTAGCGGGGGGCAGCGGGCAGTTCTTC. The encoded protein is CASSLARLAGGSGQFF.

This clonotype was picked up many times. The gene calls are TRBV5-1 and TRBJ2-3; D unclear. The V end was cut by 0 bases, the J end by 0 bases, with 2 bases between. The CDR3 consists of 13 residues. Germline lookup yields CDR1 SGHRS and CDR2 YFSETQ. In nucleotides, the CDR3 is TGCGCCAGCAGCTTGGATAGCACAGATACGCAGTATTTT. Translated, it gives CASSLDSTDTQYF.

This clonotype has a count of ten or more. This chain uses TRBV12-3 or TRBV12-4 with TRBJ2-2; 9 nucleotides match TRBD2. V shed 4 bases, J shed 5 bases, and the junction held 8 bases outside the gene matches. The CDR3 spans 16 residues. The CDR3 protein is CASSSSPLAGTGELFF. The CDR3 DNA follows: TGTGCCAGCAGTTCCTCCCCGCTAGCGGGGACCGGGGAGCTGTTTTTT.

This clonotype was seen many times. The rearrangement uses TRBV10-3 and TRBJ2-4; D not certain. Germline loops: CDR1 ENHRY, CDR2 SYGVKD. The CDR3 extends over 12 amino acids. The V and J ends lost 6 bases and 4 bases respectively, with 7 bases between them. CDR3 bases: TGTGCCATCAGCGGAAATAAAAACATTCAGTACTTC. As protein: CAISGNKNIQYF.

This clonotype was counted ten times or more. V usage is TRBV7-2 and J usage is TRBJ2-1, with 8 bases matching TRBD2. Germline V CDR1 and CDR2: SGHTA, FQGNSA. The CDR3 runs to 14 residues. Trimming cost V 3 bases and J 7 bases; bases outside gene matches: 5. This chain's CDR3 is CASSFPGLVNEQFF. CDR3 in DNA: TGTGCCAGCAGCTTTCCGGGACTAGTGAATGAGCAGTTCTTC.

This clonotype was counted ten times or more. This rearrangement joins TRBV20-1 to TRBJ2-7; TRBD2 might be the D (5 bases). Germline CDR1 is DFQATT and CDR2 is SNEGSKA (reference sequence). The length of the CDR3 is 12 residues. Deletions cut 6 bases from V and 5 bases from J, with 14 bases between. This CDR3 is CSAAGLQDEQYF. The DNA for the CDR3 is TGCAGTGCAGCAGGACTTCAAGACGAGCAGTACTTC.

This clonotype was counted at least ten times. The chain links TRBV7-6 to TRBJ2-7, with D possibly being TRBD2 (6 bases). The germline V and J ends were trimmed by 3 bases and 6 bases, with 21 bases remaining between them. This CDR3 spans 16 amino acids. Per germline, CDR1 SGHVS and CDR2 FNYEAQ. As DNA, the CDR3 is TGTGCCAGCAGCTTGGTCATGGGACTCTCAAGTTCCGAGCAGTACTTC. It codes for CASSLVMGLSSSEQYF.

The sample holds many counts of this clonotype. V is TRBV20-1 and J is TRBJ2-7; unclear D gene. With 3 bases removed from V and 1 base from J, the gap between germline ends came to 16 bases. CDR1 and CDR2 (germline): DFQATT, SNEGSKA (reference sequence). This CDR3 region has 15 residues. The CDR3: CSASLRKTGSYEQYF. CDR3 DNA: TGCAGTGCTAGTCTTAGGAAAACTGGGTCCTACGAGCAGTACTTC.